A selection of T cell receptor beta chains follows, all from one sample in a study of patients and donors after allogeneic stem cell transplantation. In TCRdb, the RT-PCR reads were re-called with MiXCR into one record per CDR3 protein. Of some 880,000 distinct CDR3 sequences in the sample, 18% were seen once. What was sequenced was blood, either unsorted or a sorted T cell fraction (not recorded which). The receptor set was obtained from a human donor who was either an allogeneic HSCT recipient or a stem cell or donor lymphocyte infusion donor (not recorded which). It is not recorded whose cells these are; they may come from a transplant donor. Each CDR3 is given with its conserved first and last residue. The order of the fields is D gene, V gene, clone size, J gene, CDR3 DNA, CDR3 protein. The D gene is left open where the match is weak. Clone size is not always given. Where it is, it says once, few, many or a class for expanded clones.

D: -
V: TRBV5-1
size: few
J: TRBJ2-3
DNA: TGCGCCAGCAGCTTGGCTCAGGCTTTCACAGATACGCAGTATTTT
CDR3: CASSLAQAFTDTQYF

D: -
V: TRBV24-1
size: few
J: TRBJ2-2
DNA: TGTGCCACCAGTGATTTCGGGGATGACACCGGGGAGCTGTTTTTT
CDR3: CATSDFGDDTGELFF

D: -
V: TRBV2
size: -
J: TRBJ2-7
DNA: TGTGCCACTAACAACCGGGTCTCGGACGAGCAGTACTTC
CDR3: CATNNRVSDEQYF

D: TRBD1
V: TRBV10-2
size: -
J: TRBJ1-4
DNA: TGCGCCAGCAGAGAAGGACAGGGGAAAATCGAAAAACTGTTTTTT
CDR3: CASREGQGKIEKLFF

D: -
V: TRBV24-1
size: -
J: TRBJ2-5
DNA: TGTGCCACCAGTGTTCCCAGGGCCCCGGAGACCCAGTACTTC
CDR3: CATSVPRAPETQYF

D: -
V: TRBV9
size: -
J: TRBJ2-2
DNA: TGTGCCAGCAGCCCCGGGTGGGGGGGGGCGAGCACCGGGGAGCTGTTTTTT
CDR3: CASSPGWGGASTGELFF

D: TRBD2
V: TRBV6-1
size: -
J: TRBJ2-7
DNA: TGTGCCAGCAGCAGAGGGGGACTAGCGGCTCCCCACGAGCAGTACTTC
CDR3: CASSRGGLAAPHEQYF

D: -
V: TRBV11-1
size: -
J: TRBJ2-7
DNA: TGTGCCAGCAGCATGAAGGGACCAAACTACGAGCAGTACTTC
CDR3: CASSMKGPNYEQYF

D: TRBD2
V: TRBV7-9
size: few
J: TRBJ2-7
DNA: TGTGCCAGCAGCTCAGAGCGGGGGAGTGCCCACGAGCAGTACTTC
CDR3: CASSSERGSAHEQYF

D: -
V: TRBV30
size: few
J: TRBJ1-2
DNA: TGTGCCTGGAGTGTAACATTAAACGGTGGAGGCTACACCTTC
CDR3: CAWSVTLNGGGYTF

D: TRBD1
V: TRBV4-1
size: -
J: TRBJ2-7
DNA: TGCGCCAGCAGCCAAGGGGACAGGGGAAGTTGGGAGCAGTACTTC
CDR3: CASSQGDRGSWEQYF

D: -
V: TRBV5-1
size: -
J: TRBJ1-1
DNA: TGCGCCAGCAGCTTGGAGACCCTCCCAAGAGCTTTCTTT
CDR3: CASSLETLPRAFF

D: TRBD2
V: TRBV13
size: few
J: TRBJ2-3
DNA: TGTGCCAGCAGCTTAGAGGGACTAGCGGGAGGTTACACAGATACGCAGTATTTT
CDR3: CASSLEGLAGGYTDTQYF

D: -
V: TRBV20-1
size: -
J: TRBJ2-7
DNA: TGCAGTGCTAGAGACAAGGGGCGGCCCTACGAGCAGTACTTC
CDR3: CSARDKGRPYEQYF

D: -
V: TRBV15
size: -
J: TRBJ2-1
DNA: TGTGCCACCAGCAGAGACTATTTGAATGCCAATGAGCAGTTCTTC
CDR3: CATSRDYLNANEQFF

D: TRBD2
V: TRBV29-1
size: -
J: TRBJ2-1
DNA: TGCAGCGTTGAAGAGTGGGGGAGGGCCGGGAATGAGCAGTTCTTC
CDR3: CSVEEWGRAGNEQFF

D: -
V: TRBV7-9
size: few
J: TRBJ1-1
DNA: TGTGCCGGACATGGGCCCAAGGACACTGAAGCTTTCTTT
CDR3: CAGHGPKDTEAFF

D: -
V: TRBV12-3/TRBV12-4
size: -
J: TRBJ2-7
DNA: TGTGCCAGCAGTTTAAGGCCGGGGGCCTACGAGCAGTACTTC
CDR3: CASSLRPGAYEQYF

D: -
V: TRBV4-2
size: few
J: TRBJ2-3
DNA: TGTGCCAGCAGCCAAGCACAGGGAGAAATAGATACGCAGTATTTT
CDR3: CASSQAQGEIDTQYF

D: -
V: TRBV3-1
size: -
J: TRBJ2-2
DNA: TGTGCCAGCAGCCAAACAAACAGGGTTGGGGAGCTGTTTTTT
CDR3: CASSQTNRVGELFF

D: TRBD2
V: TRBV12-3/TRBV12-4
size: -
J: TRBJ2-3
DNA: TGTGCCAGCAGTCCCATGAGACTAGCCCGCACAGATACGCAGTATTTT
CDR3: CASSPMRLARTDTQYF

D: -
V: TRBV12-3/TRBV12-4
size: -
J: TRBJ1-5
DNA: TGTGCCAGCAGTTTTGGAGGGGGGGATCAGCCCCAGCATTTT
CDR3: CASSFGGGDQPQHF

D: TRBD2
V: TRBV10-3
size: few
J: TRBJ2-7
DNA: TGTGCCATCGGGCTAGGACTAGCGGGAGTGGGCGAGCAGTACTTC
CDR3: CAIGLGLAGVGEQYF